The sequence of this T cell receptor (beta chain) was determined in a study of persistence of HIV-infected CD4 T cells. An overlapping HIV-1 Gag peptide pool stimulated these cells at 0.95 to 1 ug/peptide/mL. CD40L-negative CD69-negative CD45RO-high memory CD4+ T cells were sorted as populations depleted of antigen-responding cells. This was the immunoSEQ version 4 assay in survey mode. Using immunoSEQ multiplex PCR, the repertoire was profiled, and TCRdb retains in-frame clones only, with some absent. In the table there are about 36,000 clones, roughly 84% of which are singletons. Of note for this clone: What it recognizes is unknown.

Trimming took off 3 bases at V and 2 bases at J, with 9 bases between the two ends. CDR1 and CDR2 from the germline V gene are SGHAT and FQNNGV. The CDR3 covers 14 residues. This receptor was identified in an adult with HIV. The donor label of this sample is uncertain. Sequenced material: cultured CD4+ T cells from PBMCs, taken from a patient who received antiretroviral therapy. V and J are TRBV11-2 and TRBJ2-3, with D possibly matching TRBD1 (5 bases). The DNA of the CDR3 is TGTGCCAGCAGCTTTACAGGAAACACAGATACGCAGTATTTT. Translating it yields CASSFTGNTDTQYF. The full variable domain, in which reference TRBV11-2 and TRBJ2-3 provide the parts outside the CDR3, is EAGVAQSPRYKIIEKRQSVAFWCNPISGHATLYWYQQILGQGPKLLIQFQNNGVVDDSQLPKDRFSAERLKGVDSTLKIQPAKLEDSAVYLCASSFTGNTDTQYFGPGTRLTVL.